This T cell receptor beta chain stems from a study of OX40 agonist ivuxolimab in advanced cancers. Study summary: A male proportion of about 80% was recorded, with mean age roughly 60 years and range roughly 23 to 79.

The method was immunoSEQ multiplex PCR; TCRdb's version includes in-frame clones alone and lacks a portion of them. The sample lists over 50,000 clones, around 89% occurring once. The CDR3 runs 10 residues. Trimming removed 10 bases at V and 2 bases at J, with 6 bases between. The germline V gene has CDR1 MNHNS and CDR2 SASEGT. About this clone: Antigen specificity is unknown.

Study findings and constraints: Researchers did not determine the expanded peripheral T cells' antigen specificity.

The input for sequencing was CD4+ or CD8+ T cells sorted from blood, taken in a trial of the OX40 agonist ivuxolimab. The clonotype was recovered from an adult with an advanced solid tumor such as melanoma, head and neck, liver or kidney cancer. The chain couples TRBV6-1 to TRBJ2-7; D unclear. The CDR3 nucleotides read TGTGCCACCGGGCCCTACGAGCAGTACTTC. This sequence encodes CATGPYEQYF.